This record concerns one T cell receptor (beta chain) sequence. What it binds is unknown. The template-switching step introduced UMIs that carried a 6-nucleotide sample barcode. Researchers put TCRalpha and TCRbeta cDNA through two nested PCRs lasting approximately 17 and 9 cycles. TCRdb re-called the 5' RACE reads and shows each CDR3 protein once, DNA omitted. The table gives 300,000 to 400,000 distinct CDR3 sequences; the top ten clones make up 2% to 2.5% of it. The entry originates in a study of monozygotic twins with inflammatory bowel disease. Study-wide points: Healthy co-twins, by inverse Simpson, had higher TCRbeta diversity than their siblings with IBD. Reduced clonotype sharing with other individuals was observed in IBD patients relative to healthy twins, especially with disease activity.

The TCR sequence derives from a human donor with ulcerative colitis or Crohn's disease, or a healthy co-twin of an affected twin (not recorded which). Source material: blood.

CDR3 protein: CSAREIRTANTGELFF. The V and J genes are TRBV20-1 and TRBJ2-2. The CDR3 covers 16 residues. Germline CDR1 DFQATT, CDR2 SNEGSKA (reference sequence).